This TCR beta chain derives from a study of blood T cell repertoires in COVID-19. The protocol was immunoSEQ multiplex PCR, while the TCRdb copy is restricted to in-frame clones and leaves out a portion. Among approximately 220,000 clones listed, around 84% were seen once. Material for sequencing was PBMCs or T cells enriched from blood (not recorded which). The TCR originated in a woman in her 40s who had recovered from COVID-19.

The CDR3 protein is CASIQTSLDTEAFF. The CDR3 nucleotides read TGTGCCAGCATCCAGACATCTCTGGACACTGAAGCTTTCTTT. The chain has TRBV6-4 and TRBJ1-1; no clear D gene. The length of the CDR3 is 14 residues. Germline V gene data show CDR1 as MRHNA and CDR2 as SNTAGT. Trimming pared 7 bases from V and 3 bases from J, leaving 15 bases between.